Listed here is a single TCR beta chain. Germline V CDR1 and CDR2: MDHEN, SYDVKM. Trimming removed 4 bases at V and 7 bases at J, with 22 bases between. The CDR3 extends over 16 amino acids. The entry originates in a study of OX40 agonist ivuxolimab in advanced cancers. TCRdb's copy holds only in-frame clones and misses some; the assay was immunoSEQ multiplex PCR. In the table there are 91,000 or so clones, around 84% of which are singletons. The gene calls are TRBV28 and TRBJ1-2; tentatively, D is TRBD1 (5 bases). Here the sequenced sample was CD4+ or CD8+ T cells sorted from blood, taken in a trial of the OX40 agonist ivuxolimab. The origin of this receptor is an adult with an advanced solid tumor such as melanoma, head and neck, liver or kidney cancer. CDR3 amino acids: CASSSGTSSSSGGYTF. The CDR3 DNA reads TGTGCCAGCAGTTCCGGGACTTCATCGTCGTCTGGTGGCTACACCTTC.